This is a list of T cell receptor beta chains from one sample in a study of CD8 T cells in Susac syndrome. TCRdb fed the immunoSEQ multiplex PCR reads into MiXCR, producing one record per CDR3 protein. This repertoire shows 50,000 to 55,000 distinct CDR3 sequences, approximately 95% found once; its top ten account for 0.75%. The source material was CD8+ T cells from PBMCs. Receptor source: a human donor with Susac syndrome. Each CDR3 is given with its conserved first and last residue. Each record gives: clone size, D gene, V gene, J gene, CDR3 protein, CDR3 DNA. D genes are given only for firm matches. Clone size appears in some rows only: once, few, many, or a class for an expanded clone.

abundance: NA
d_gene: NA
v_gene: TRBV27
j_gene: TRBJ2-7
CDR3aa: CASSLSDGWYEQYF
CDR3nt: TGTGCCAGCAGTTTATCGGACGGGTGGTACGAGCAGTACTTC

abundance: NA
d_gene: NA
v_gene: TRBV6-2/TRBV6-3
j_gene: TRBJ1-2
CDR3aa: CASSQTPNYGYTF
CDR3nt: TGTGCCAGCAGCCAAACACCTAACTATGGCTACACCTTC

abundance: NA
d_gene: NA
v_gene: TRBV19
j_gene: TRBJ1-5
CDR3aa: CASTSVQGGNQPQHF
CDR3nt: TGTGCCAGTACCTCCGTGCAGGGAGGGAATCAGCCCCAGCATTTT

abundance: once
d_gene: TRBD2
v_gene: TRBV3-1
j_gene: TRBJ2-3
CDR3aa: CASSQDSLAATDTQYF
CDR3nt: TGTGCCAGCAGCCAAGATAGCCTAGCGGCGACAGATACGCAGTATTTT

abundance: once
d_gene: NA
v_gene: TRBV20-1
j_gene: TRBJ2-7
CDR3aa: CSARGSTSYEQYF
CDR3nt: TGCAGTGCTAGGGGATCCACTTCTTACGAGCAGTACTTC

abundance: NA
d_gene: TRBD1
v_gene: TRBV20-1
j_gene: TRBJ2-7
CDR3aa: CSANDRGSEQYF
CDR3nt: TGCAGTGCTAACGACAGGGGTAGCGAGCAGTACTTC

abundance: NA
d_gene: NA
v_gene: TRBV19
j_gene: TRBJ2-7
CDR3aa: CASGINYEQYF
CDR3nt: TGTGCCAGTGGGATCAACTACGAGCAGTACTTC

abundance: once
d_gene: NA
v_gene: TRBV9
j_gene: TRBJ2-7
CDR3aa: CASSVGVRNEQYF
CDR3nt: TGTGCCAGCAGCGTAGGGGTCCGAAACGAGCAGTACTTC

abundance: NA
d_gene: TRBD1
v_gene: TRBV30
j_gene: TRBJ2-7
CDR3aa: CAWSPGQGDYEQYF
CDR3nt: TGTGCCTGGAGTCCGGGACAGGGAGACTACGAGCAGTACTTC

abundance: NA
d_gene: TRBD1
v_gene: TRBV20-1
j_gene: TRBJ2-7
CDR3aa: CSARKRGQGPYEQYF
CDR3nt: TGCAGTGCTCGAAAAAGAGGACAGGGACCCTACGAGCAGTACTTC

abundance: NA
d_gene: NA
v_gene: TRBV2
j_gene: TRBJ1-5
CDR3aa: CASRHLGNQPQHF
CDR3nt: TGTGCCAGCAGACATCTTGGGAATCAGCCCCAGCATTTT

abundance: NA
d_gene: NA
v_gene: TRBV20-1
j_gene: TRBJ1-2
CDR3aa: CSARGQPNYGYTF
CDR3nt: TGCAGTGCTAGGGGGCAGCCTAACTATGGCTACACCTTC

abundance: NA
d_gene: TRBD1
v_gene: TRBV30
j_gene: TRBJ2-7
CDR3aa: CAWSPTTGPKLSYEQYF
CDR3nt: TGTGCCTGGAGTCCAACGACAGGGCCCAAACTCTCCTACGAGCAGTACTTC

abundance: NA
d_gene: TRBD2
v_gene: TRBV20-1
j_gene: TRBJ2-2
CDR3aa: CSAGDSGSTGELFF
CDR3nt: TGCAGTGCTGGAGACAGCGGGAGCACCGGGGAGCTGTTTTTT

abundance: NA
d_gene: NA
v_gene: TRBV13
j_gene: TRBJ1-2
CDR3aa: CASSLGGGIGYTF
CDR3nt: TGTGCCAGCAGCTTAGGAGGGGGGATCGGCTACACCTTC

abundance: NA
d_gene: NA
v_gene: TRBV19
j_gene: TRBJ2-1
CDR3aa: CASSPDKWSFNEQFF
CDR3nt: TGTGCCAGTAGCCCAGATAAATGGTCCTTTAATGAGCAGTTCTTC

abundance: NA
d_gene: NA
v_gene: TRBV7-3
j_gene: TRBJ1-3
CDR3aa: CASSLRRPSSGNTIYF
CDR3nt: TGTGCCAGCAGCTTAAGGCGACCCAGCTCTGGAAACACCATATATTTT

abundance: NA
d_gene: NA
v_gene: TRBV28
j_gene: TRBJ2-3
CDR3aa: CASSPQNRGGTTDTQYF
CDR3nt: TGTGCCAGCAGTCCCCAAAACAGGGGAGGGACCACAGATACGCAGTATTTT

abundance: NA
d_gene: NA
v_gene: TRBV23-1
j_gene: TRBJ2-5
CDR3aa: CASTREQQETQYF
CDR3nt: TGCGCCAGCACTAGGGAACAGCAAGAGACCCAGTACTTC

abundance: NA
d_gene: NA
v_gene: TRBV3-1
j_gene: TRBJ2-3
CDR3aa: CASSGRDSYNTQYF
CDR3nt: TGTGCCAGCAGCGGACGGGACTCTTATAATACGCAGTATTTT

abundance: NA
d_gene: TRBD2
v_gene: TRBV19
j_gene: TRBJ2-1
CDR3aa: CASTPLAGDTNEQFF
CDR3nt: TGTGCCAGTACCCCTCTAGCGGGGGACACCAATGAGCAGTTCTTC

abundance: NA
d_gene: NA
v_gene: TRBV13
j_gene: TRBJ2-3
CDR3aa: CASTSRDSYTDTQYF
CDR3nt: TGTGCCAGCACCAGCCGGGACTCGTACACAGATACGCAGTATTTT